These 3 T cell receptor beta chains were all obtained from the same sample, sequenced in a study of blood T cell repertoires in COVID-19. The table came from immunoSEQ multiplex PCR; TCRdb's copy has only in-frame clones and leaves some out. The data show 200,000 to 250,000 clones, 83% seen once. The sequenced sample consisted of peripheral blood. These receptors were collected from a woman between 50 and 59 years old with acute or convalescent COVID-19.

The rearrangement links TRBV6-1 to TRBJ2-3, with a weak D call TRBD2 (5 bases). The germline gives CDR1 MNHNS, CDR2 SASEGT. The CDR3 is 17 residues long. Deletions cut 4 bases from V and 0 bases from J, with 17 bases between. The CDR3 loop is CASSGNPQRLSTDTQYF. For the CDR3, the DNA is TGTGCCAGCAGTGGAAATCCGCAGCGGTTAAGCACAGATACGCAGTATTTT.

V and J are TRBV18 and TRBJ1-6; 8 nucleotides line up with TRBD1. Germline values: CDR1 KGHSH, CDR2 LQKENI. The CDR3 has 16 amino acids. The V and J ends lost 3 bases and 7 bases, in that order; junction bases with no gene match: 8. CDR3 region: CASSPGTGKTNSPLHF. CDR3 in DNA: TGTGCCAGCTCACCCGGGACAGGCAAAACCAATTCACCCCTCCACTTT.

The rearrangement uses TRBV2 and TRBJ2-1, with TRBD2 identical over 8 bases. The CDR3 covers 14 residues. Germline V gene lookup returns CDR1 SNHLY and CDR2 FYNNEI. V shed 8 bases and J 7 bases; nucleotides not matched to a gene: 10. The CDR3 sequence: CASSPAGGFNEQFF. CDR3 DNA sequence: TGTGCCAGCTCGCCGGCGGGAGGTTTTAATGAGCAGTTCTTC.